This TCR beta chain was captured in a study of shared clonotypes between healthy human individuals. Points from the study as a whole: The four-donor shared clonotypes exceeded non-shared clonotypes in generation probability, with non-shared ones scoring lower.

On this clone: Antigen: not known.

Free of recent acute infections or vaccinations, the donors were healthy HIV-negative adults. CD45RA-negative memory and CD45RA+ naive subsets were split from the CD4+ cells. Looked up from germline, CDR1 is LNHDA and CDR2 is SQIVND (reference sequence). This CDR3 spans 15 amino acids. J was trimmed by 10 bases and V by 5 bases; bases with no gene match: 11. Replicate PCRs for sorted subsets used around 200 ng DNA; this equaled 25,000 to 30,000 T cell genomes. Assay: immunoSEQ multiplex PCR; the TCRdb copy retains only in-frame clones and omits some. The sample lists about a million clones, under 80% occurring once.

The V gene is TRBV19, the J gene TRBJ2-5; TRBD2 agrees at 12 bases. The sample taken for sequencing was memory CD4+ T cells sorted from blood. Subset indicated: CD45RA-negative fraction. This sequence originates from a man aged 18 to 29 in good health. The CDR3 loop reads CASSSASGRGWFQYF. Here the CDR3 DNA reads TGTGCCAGTAGTTCCGCTAGCGGGAGGGGTTGGTTCCAGTACTTC. Variable domain in full (rest from reference TRBV19 and TRBJ2-5): DGGITQSPKYLFRKEGQNVTLSCEQNLNHDAMYWYRQDPGQGLRLIYYSQIVNDFQKGDIAEGYSVSREKKESFPLTVTSAQKNPTAFYLCASSSASGRGWFQYFGPGTRLLVL.